A single sample is the source of the 21 T cell receptor beta chains below, sequenced in a study of glioma-infiltrating T cells. Amplification of TCR alpha and beta CDR3 regions from RNA used iRepertoire nested multiplex PCR. TCRdb reanalysed the multiplex PCR reads using MiXCR and keeps one entry per CDR3 protein. Of some 190,000 distinct CDR3 sequences detected, over 30% appear once; the ten largest clones hold 20%. Material: glioma tissue, nonneoplastic brain tissue, or PBMCs (not recorded which). All receptors derive from a human donor with low-grade glioma or glioblastoma, undergoing nonglioma brain surgery, or in good health (not recorded which).

As regards this clonotype: Since a much larger clone is just one base distant, this may be a read error. CDR3 bases: TGTGCCACCAGTGAACGAGGACTATCGGACGGCACGGATACGCAGTATTTT. It specifies CATSERGLSDGTDTQYF. The J gene is TRBJ2-3, the V gene TRBV24-1, with a possible D match to TRBD2 (6 bases). Germline V lookup: CDR1 KGHDR, CDR2 SFDVKD. The length of the CDR3 is 17 residues.

This clonotype has ten or more counts. The chain couples TRBV20-1 to TRBJ1-4; tentatively, D is TRBD1 (5 bases). Germline CDR1 reads DFQATT; CDR2 reads SNEGSKA (reference sequence). The CDR3 sequence is 14 residues long. Deletions cut 3 bases from V and 8 bases from J, with 16 bases between. Here the CDR3 DNA reads TGCAGTGCTAGTAACTGGGGGAGCGTGGAAAAACTGTTTTTT. It is translated as CSASNWGSVEKLFF.

A note on this clonotype: A much more abundant neighbour one base away suggests this may be a read error. No conserved phenylalanine or tryptophan ends this CDR3, so it is likely a read error. The CDR3 DNA reads as TGTGCCAGCTCACCAAATGGGGCGCAAGAGACCCAGTACCTC. This gives the protein CASSPNGAQETQYL. The chain has TRBV18 and TRBJ2-5; TRBD1 might be the D (5 bases). Germline lookup yields CDR1 KGHSH and CDR2 LQKENI. The CDR3 extends over 14 amino acids. V was cut by 2 bases and J by 2 bases, with 9 bases left in between.

This clonotype was counted ten times or more. This chain joins TRBV6-1 and TRBJ1-5; 8 positions agree with TRBD1. This CDR3 has 20 amino acids. Germline loops: CDR1 MNHNS, CDR2 SASEGT. V gave up 2 bases and J gave up 2 bases; unmatched junction bases: 17. CDR3 sequence reads: CASSESGGTGFFTGNQPQHF. CDR3 in DNA: TGTGCCAGCAGTGAAAGTGGAGGGACAGGCTTTTTCACGGGCAATCAGCCCCAGCATTTT.

This clonotype was detected a few times. The rearrangement links TRBV5-1 to TRBJ2-2, with 13 nucleotides matching TRBD2. Germline-derived CDR1 and CDR2 are SGHRS and YFSETQ. Trimming took 2 bases from V and 6 from J; bases not matched to a gene: 7. The CDR3 totals 17 residues. The CDR3 bases are TGCGCCAGCAGCTTACCTGGGACTAGCGGGATGGCCGGGGAGCTGTTTTTT. Its protein is CASSLPGTSGMAGELFF.

This clonotype has ten or more counts. The CDR3 protein is CASSSLAGGPIYEQYF. The DNA for the CDR3 is TGTGCCAGCTCAAGCCTAGCGGGAGGGCCGATTTACGAGCAGTACTTC. The chain employs TRBV6-2 or TRBV6-3 and TRBJ2-7; TRBD2 matches 12 bases. The germline V gene has CDR1 MNHEY and CDR2 SVGEGT. The CDR3 sequence is 16 residues long. After removal of 8 bases from V and 4 bases from J, the junction contained 12 bases not matched to a gene.

This clonotype was counted at least ten times. This chain links TRBV7-9 with TRBJ1-1; 8 positions match TRBD1. The CDR3 covers 15 residues. With V trimmed by 5 bases and J by 4 bases, 9 bases remained unmatched. Germline V gene data show CDR1 as SEHNR and CDR2 as FQNEAQ (reference sequence). CDR3 sequence: CASSVPGQVITEAFF. CDR3 coding DNA: TGTGCCAGCAGCGTCCCGGGACAGGTAATCACTGAAGCTTTCTTT.

At least ten counts were recorded for this clonotype. This chain connects TRBV7-2 to TRBJ2-3; no clear D gene. Trimming pared 5 bases from V and 10 bases from J, leaving 13 bases between. CDR1 and CDR2 from the germline V gene are SGHTA and FQGNSA. The CDR3 length is 12 residues. This CDR3 is CASSTSTGSQYF. CDR3 DNA sequence: TGTGCCAGCAGCACAAGTACGGGTTCGCAGTATTTT.

Many counts were recorded for this clonotype. This rearrangement joins TRBV24-1 to TRBJ2-3; D is possibly TRBD1 (5 bases). Trimming took 7 bases from V and 2 from J, leaving 9 bases between them. CDR3 length: 13 amino acids. Germline assignment: CDR1 KGHDR and CDR2 SFDVKD. The CDR3 nucleotides read TGTGCCACCAGGGACACTTACACAGATACGCAGTATTTT. Translated: CATRDTYTDTQYF.

The chain has TRBV12-3 or TRBV12-4 and TRBJ2-5, with a weak D call TRBD2 (7 bases). The CDR3 covers 16 residues. Between the trimmed V and J ends, which lost 1 base and 2 bases, there was a span of 14 bases. CDR3 region: CASSLGEGGGQETQYF. As DNA, the CDR3 is TGTGCCAGCAGTTTAGGGGAGGGGGGGGGACAAGAGACCCAGTACTTC.

This clonotype was observed at least ten times. The chain links TRBV20-1 to TRBJ1-5, with 11 bases lining up with TRBD1. V dropped 2 bases and J dropped 1; count of bases not matched to a gene: 13. The germline V gene has CDR1 DFQATT and CDR2 SNEGSKA (reference sequence). The CDR3 is made up of 19 amino acids. The CDR3 DNA reads as TGCAGTGCTAGATACGGGACAGGGGGGTGGGGAAGGAGCAATCAGCCCCAGCATTTT. Translated: CSARYGTGGWGRSNQPQHF.

This clonotype was detected ten times or more. CDR3 loop: CSARGGMNTEAFF. In DNA form, the CDR3 reads TGCAGTGCACGGGGGGGGATGAACACTGAAGCTTTCTTT. This chain links TRBV20-1 with TRBJ1-1; perhaps TRBD1 as D (5 bases). V lost 6 bases and J 0 bases, leaving 11 bases between the germline ends. Germline CDR1 and CDR2: DFQATT and SNEGSKA (reference sequence). CDR3 length equals 13 residues.

This clonotype was counted only a few times. This rearrangement joins TRBV5-4 to TRBJ2-1, with D perhaps TRBD2 (7 bases). The CDR3 consists of 16 residues. V was clipped by 3 bases and J by 6 bases, with 19 bases between them. From germline, CDR1 is SGHNT and CDR2 YYREEE (reference sequence). The CDR3 spells CASSSDLAGEGNEQFF. In nucleotides, the CDR3 is TGTGCCAGCAGCTCGGATTTGGCAGGGGAGGGCAATGAGCAGTTCTTC.

The table lists this clonotype with many counts. V gene TRBV24-1 combines with J gene TRBJ1-5, with TRBD1 as a possible D gene (6 bases). Trimming cost V 9 bases and J 0 bases, with 8 bases left between them. The germline CDR1 and CDR2 sequences are KGHDR and SFDVKD. The CDR3 loop spans 13 amino acids. CDR3 sequence reads: CATQGYSNQPQHF. The CDR3 nucleotides read TGTGCCACCCAGGGGTATAGCAATCAGCCCCAGCATTTT.

There are many counts of this clonotype. The rearrangement links TRBV7-9 to TRBJ1-5; perhaps TRBD1 as D (5 bases). Deletions cut 7 bases from V and 6 bases from J, with 13 bases between. The CDR3 is made up of 13 amino acids. The germline V gene has CDR1 SEHNR and CDR2 FQNEAQ (reference sequence). CDR3 amino acids: CASTSGVVQPQHF. CDR3 DNA sequence: TGTGCCAGCACTTCGGGGGTAGTTCAGCCCCAGCATTTT.

This clonotype was picked up many times. The chain combines TRBV20-1 with TRBJ1-2; D is uncertain. V lost 0 bases and J 8 bases, leaving 13 bases between the germline ends. The germline V gene has CDR1 DFQATT and CDR2 SNEGSKA (reference sequence). This CDR3 is 13 amino acids long. The CDR3 DNA is TGCAGTGCTAGAGACGTAGATCTGGGAGGCTACACCTTC. Its protein product is CSARDVDLGGYTF.

This clonotype has a handful of counts. The V and J genes are TRBV19 and TRBJ1-2; D call uncertain. The V end was cut by 1 base, the J end by 10 bases, with 13 bases between. The germline V gene encodes CDR1 LNHDA and CDR2 SQIVND (reference sequence). The CDR3 has 13 residues. The CDR3 DNA follows: TGTGCCAGTAGTATAGGGCCAGAACTTTCCTACACCTTC. Amino acid sequence: CASSIGPELSYTF.

This clonotype was observed many times. The gene calls are TRBV7-6 and TRBJ2-5; D is unclear. The germline V and J ends were trimmed by 2 bases and 2 bases, with 6 bases remaining between them. The CDR3 runs 13 residues. Germline CDR1 SGHVS, CDR2 FNYEAQ. The CDR3 sequence is CASSLHQQETQYF. The CDR3 DNA reads TGTGCCAGCAGCTTACACCAGCAAGAGACCCAGTACTTC.

This clonotype has ten or more counts. The rearrangement links TRBV27 to TRBJ2-2, with D unresolved. V lost 3 bases and J 5 bases, leaving 10 bases between the germline ends. This CDR3 contains 14 residues. Germline V gene data show CDR1 as MNHEY and CDR2 as SMNVEV (reference sequence). The CDR3 coding sequence is TGTGCCAGCAGTTTTCTGCTCGGTACCGGGGAGCTGTTTTTT. This gives the protein CASSFLLGTGELFF.

This clonotype was detected many times. In nucleotides, the CDR3 is TGTGCCAGCAGTGAAGTACCAGGGGGTCATCAGCCCCAGCATTTT. Amino acid sequence: CASSEVPGGHQPQHF. The gene calls are TRBV2 and TRBJ1-5, with 7 bases identical to TRBD1. Germline lookup yields CDR1 SNHLY and CDR2 FYNNEI. The CDR3 consists of 15 residues. The J segment lost 5 bases and the V segment lost 1 base, leaving 5 bases of the junction unmatched. The whole variable domain, filled in from reference TRBV2 and TRBJ1-5, reads EPEVTQTPSHQVTQMGQEVILRCVPISNHLYFYWYRQILGQKVEFLVSFYNNEISEKSEIFDDQFSVERPDGSNFTLKIRSTKLEDSAMYFCASSEVPGGHQPQHFGDGTRLSIL.

This clonotype showed up many times. The gene calls are TRBV4-2 and TRBJ2-3, with D possibly matching TRBD2 (7 bases). This CDR3 is built from 14 residues. Germline V lookup: CDR1 LGHNA, CDR2 YNFKEQ. Trimming cost V 8 bases and J 3 bases, with 15 bases left between them. CDR3 sequence (DNA): TGTGCCAGCGGAGGACTAGGGGGGACAGATACGCAGTATTTT. Translating it yields CASGGLGGTDTQYF.